These 8 T cell receptor beta chains share one sample of origin, sequenced in a study of PD-1 blockade in classical Hodgkin lymphoma. Profiled with immunoSEQ multiplex PCR; TCRdb holds only in-frame clones, not every one. The sample contains about 27,000 clones, about two thirds of which appear only once. Noted time point: cycle 4 day 1 (C4D1), after 6 weeks of nivolumab. All patients experienced relapse after autologous stem cell transplantation, and brentuximab vedotin exposure was variable. Material: peripheral blood mononuclear cells (PBMCs), obtained before the fourth cycle of nivolumab. The receptors originated from a human donor with classical Hodgkin lymphoma.

The chain carries TRBV11-3 and TRBJ2-1; a weak D match, TRBD1 (6 bases). The germline V and J ends were trimmed by 5 bases and 2 bases, with 13 bases remaining between them. The CDR3 is made up of 15 amino acids. The V gene's germline CDR1 is SGHNT and CDR2 YENEEA. The CDR3 DNA reads as TGTGCCAGCAGCCCGGAAGGGGGAACCTACAATGAGCAGTTCTTC. It specifies CASSPEGGTYNEQFF.

The gene calls are TRBV7-9 and TRBJ1-3, with 8 bases identical to TRBD1. This CDR3 contains 14 residues. The junction had 2 bases not matched to a gene; V was cut back by 5 bases and J by 2 bases. Germline V CDR1 and CDR2: SEHNR, FQNEAQ (reference sequence). Written as DNA, the CDR3 is TGTGCCAGCAGCATACAGGGGGCTGGAAACACCATATATTTT. Translation gives CASSIQGAGNTIYF.

The chain recombines TRBV6-5 with TRBJ1-2; D possibly corresponds to TRBD1 (5 bases). The CDR3 spans 12 residues. Trimming removed 2 bases at V and 8 bases at J, with 9 bases between. Germline V gives CDR1 MNHEY, CDR2 SVGAGI. CDR3 amino acids: CASSYRGSGYTF. The CDR3 DNA reads as TGTGCCAGCAGTTACAGGGGAAGCGGCTACACCTTC.

The rearrangement joins TRBV15 to TRBJ1-5; 8 bases fit TRBD1. The CDR3 extends over 17 amino acids. V gave up 6 bases and J gave up 2 bases; unmatched junction bases: 12. In germline, CDR1 is LNHNV, CDR2 YYDKDF (reference sequence). The CDR3 sequence is CATSSELDRGGNQPQHF. The CDR3 bases are TGTGCCACCAGTAGCGAACTCGACAGGGGAGGCAATCAGCCCCAGCATTTT.

The chain joins TRBV7-6 to TRBJ2-5; a possible D gene is TRBD2 (6 bases). Trimming took off 4 bases at V and 1 base at J, with 16 bases between the two ends. The CDR3 contains 16 residues. CDR1 is SGHVS, CDR2 FNYEAQ, per germline. The CDR3 protein is CASSSTWAGPQETQYF. The CDR3 DNA sequence: TGTGCCAGCAGCTCTACCTGGGCGGGGCCCCAAGAGACCCAGTACTTC.

This clone has just one count. The rearrangement uses TRBV9 and TRBJ2-1, with 11 bases aligning to TRBD2. The junction had 8 bases not matched to a gene; V was cut back by 3 bases and J by 9 bases. Germline CDR1 and CDR2: SGDLS and YYNGEE. This CDR3 spans 15 amino acids. The CDR3 DNA reads TGTGCCAGCAGCGAGACTAGCGGGACTAGCGGTGAGCAGTTCTTC. It specifies CASSETSGTSGEQFF.

The rearrangement links TRBV5-1 to TRBJ2-6; D gene ambiguous. Germline CDR1 SGHRS, CDR2 YFSETQ. This CDR3 has 16 amino acids. The V end was cut by 0 bases, the J end by 0 bases, with 7 bases between. CDR3 region: CASSLDTASGANVLTF. As DNA, the CDR3 is TGCGCCAGCAGCTTGGACACGGCCTCTGGGGCCAACGTCCTGACTTTC.

The chain recombines TRBV7-2 with TRBJ2-7; 9 nucleotides match TRBD2. Germline CDR1 SGHTA, CDR2 FQGNSA. V lost 4 bases to trimming and J lost 5 bases; unmatched junction nucleotides: 9. There are 15 residues in the CDR3. CDR3: CASSSPSGNRNEQYF. CDR3 coding DNA: TGTGCCAGCAGCTCCCCTAGCGGGAACAGGAACGAGCAGTACTTC.